The rows below give T cell receptor beta chains drawn from one sample of a study of cytomegalovirus exposure and HLA in healthy donors. The table came from immunoSEQ multiplex PCR; TCRdb's copy has only in-frame clones and leaves some out. Of 95,000 to 130,000 clones detected, about 68% appear once; the ten largest clones hold more than 8%. Sequencing was performed on PBMCs. These receptor sequences come from a woman in her 40s in good health and CMV-seropositive. Both conserved end residues are part of each CDR3. Fields, in order: V gene, clone size, D gene, J gene, CDR3 DNA, CDR3 protein. D genes are given only for firm matches. Clone size is given for some rows only: seen once, a few or many times, or a class if the clone is expanded.

>TRBV5-1|.|.|TRBJ2-5
TGCGCCAGCAGCTCCACCGGGACACTAACCTACCAAGAGACCCAGTACTTC
CASSSTGTLTYQETQYF
>TRBV5-1|.|TRBD1|TRBJ2-2
TGCGCCAGCAGCAAATTGGGACAGGTGAACACCGGGGAGCTGTTTTTT
CASSKLGQVNTGELFF
>TRBV27|.|TRBD2|TRBJ2-7
TGTGCCAGCAGTTCTTGGACTAGCTTGAGCTACGAGCAGTACTTC
CASSSWTSLSYEQYF
>TRBV4-3|.|TRBD2|TRBJ2-2
TGCGCCAGCAGCCGAAGGACTAGCGGGAACACCGGGGAGCTGTTTTTT
CASSRRTSGNTGELFF
>TRBV4-2|few|.|TRBJ1-1
TGTGCCAGCAGCCAAGATCACCGGGAGGGAGCTTTCTTT
CASSQDHREGAFF
>TRBV14|few|TRBD2|TRBJ2-7
TGTGCCAGCAGTGAGGGGAGATGGGGGGGCGAGCAGTACTTC
CASSEGRWGGEQYF
>TRBV7-9|few|TRBD1|TRBJ1-4
TGTGCCAGCAGCCGAGGGGGCCAGGGTGAAAAACTGTTTTTT
CASSRGGQGEKLFF
>TRBV6-1|few|TRBD1|TRBJ1-2
TGTGCCAGCAGGAGGGACCAGGGGGGACACTATGGCTACACCTTC
CASRRDQGGHYGYTF
>TRBV7-2|.|.|TRBJ2-5
TGTGCCAGCAGCTTAGTTCAGAGGGAGACCCAGTACTTC
CASSLVQRETQYF
>TRBV9|.|TRBD1|TRBJ1-5
TGTGCCAGCAGCCCAGGGACAGCGACAAATCAGCCCCAGCATTTT
CASSPGTATNQPQHF
>TRBV4-2|.|TRBD2|TRBJ2-3
TGTGCCAGCAGCCCGGGAACCGGGACTAGCGGGGCCTGGAGCACAGATACGCAGTATTTT
CASSPGTGTSGAWSTDTQYF
>TRBV27|few|TRBD1|TRBJ1-5
TGTGCCAGCAGTCCAGGGGGTTACAAAAATAGCAATCAGCCCCAGCATTTT
CASSPGGYKNSNQPQHF
>TRBV7-3|.|TRBD2|TRBJ2-3
TGTGCCAGCAGCTTCACTAGCGGGACCACAGATACGCAGTATTTT
CASSFTSGTTDTQYF
>TRBV27|few|.|TRBJ2-2
TGTGCCAGCACCAATACCGGGGAGCTGTTTTTT
CASTNTGELFF
>TRBV7-2|few|TRBD1|TRBJ1-2
TGTGCCAGCAGCACCGGGACAGGGATCCATGGCTACACCTTC
CASSTGTGIHGYTF
>TRBV6-4|.|.|TRBJ2-1
TGTGCCAGCAGTGGGAAGGGAGGACGCTCCTACAATGAGCAGTTCTTC
CASSGKGGRSYNEQFF
>TRBV11-1|.|TRBD2|TRBJ2-1
TGTGCCAGCAGCACCCAGCGGGAGGACTACAATGAGCAGTTCTTC
CASSTQREDYNEQFF
>TRBV28|.|.|TRBJ2-3
TGTGCCAGCAGTTTCTACTCAGGGGTGAACACAGATACGCAGTATTTT
CASSFYSGVNTDTQYF
>TRBV4-3|once|.|TRBJ1-3
TGCGCCAGCAGCCAAGAGTCGGCGGGCGACTCTGGAAACACCATATATTTT
CASSQESAGDSGNTIYF
>TRBV18|.|TRBD1|TRBJ1-1
TGTGCCAGCTCGATGGACAGGGCGAACACTGAAGCTTTCTTT
CASSMDRANTEAFF
>TRBV4-3|.|TRBD1|TRBJ1-6
TGCGCCAGCAGCCAAGGAGGGACAGGGTATTCACCCCTCCACTTT
CASSQGGTGYSPLHF
>TRBV19|.|.|TRBJ1-4
TGTGCCAGTAGTAAAGAACAGCCCCGTAATGAAAAACTGTTTTTT
CASSKEQPRNEKLFF
>TRBV7-9|.|TRBD1|TRBJ2-3
TGTGCCAGCAGCGCCGACAGGGTGATGGTCCCAGATACGCAGTATTTT
CASSADRVMVPDTQYF
>TRBV4-1|.|TRBD1|TRBJ2-3
TGCGCCAGCAGGACAGGGACAGGGAGGACAGATACGCAGTATTTT
CASRTGTGRTDTQYF
>TRBV30|.|.|TRBJ2-1
TGTGCCTGGAGGCCCAGGCCGTACAATGAGCAGTTCTTC
CAWRPRPYNEQFF
>TRBV27|.|.|TRBJ2-7
TGTGCCAGCAGCAATTTGGGGGCTTTCCTCACCGAGCAGTACTTC
CASSNLGAFLTEQYF
>TRBV19|few|TRBD2|TRBJ2-5
TGTGCCAGTAGTAGGGCGGGAGTTTTGAAAGAGACCCAGTACTTC
CASSRAGVLKETQYF
>TRBV28|few|.|TRBJ1-1
TGTGCCAGCAGTTTTAACTTAGGTCCGGGGATCCGAGCTTTCTTT
CASSFNLGPGIRAFF
>TRBV27|.|TRBD2|TRBJ2-3
TGTGCCGACAATGGGACTAGCGGATTCACAGATACGCAGTATTTT
CADNGTSGFTDTQYF
>TRBV9|few|.|TRBJ1-3
TGTGCCAGCAGCGTAGACAGCCACTCTGGAAACACCATATATTTT
CASSVDSHSGNTIYF
>TRBV5-1|.|.|TRBJ2-1
TGCGCCAGCAGCTTCGGCGGGAACAATGAGCAGTTCTTC
CASSFGGNNEQFF
>TRBV27|.|.|TRBJ2-2
TGTGCCAGCAGTTACGGCGGTAGAGCCGGGGAGCTGTTTTTT
CASSYGGRAGELFF
>TRBV19|.|TRBD1|TRBJ2-7
TGTGCCAGTAGTACCCAGGACAGGAGCTCCTACGAGCAGTACTTC
CASSTQDRSSYEQYF
>TRBV15|few|.|TRBJ2-3
TGTGCCACCAGCAGAGTAGGGGGACTACTCACAGATACGCAGTATTTT
CATSRVGGLLTDTQYF
>TRBV7-2|.|TRBD1|TRBJ2-7
TGTGCCAGCAGCCACGGACAGGAGACTGCCTACGAGCAGTACTTC
CASSHGQETAYEQYF
>TRBV7-8|.|.|TRBJ2-3
TGTGCCAGCAGCTTGGGAGTTCCAGATACGCAGTATTTT
CASSLGVPDTQYF
>TRBV5-1|.|TRBD2|TRBJ2-3
TGCGCCAGCAGCTTGAAGGCTAGCGGGAGAGCAGGTACGCAGTATTTT
CASSLKASGRAGTQYF
>TRBV30|.|.|TRBJ1-6
TGTGCCTGGAGTGTACGGGGGGTACAGAGGCGTAGCTCCTATAATTCACCCCTCCACTTT
CAWSVRGVQRRSSYNSPLHF
>TRBV11-2|.|TRBD1|TRBJ1-2
TGTGCCAGCAGCCCAAGAAATACAGGGGCCTATGGCTACACCTTC
CASSPRNTGAYGYTF
>TRBV5-4|.|.|TRBJ1-2
TGTGCCAGCAGCTTACAGGGAAGCTATGGCTACACCTTC
CASSLQGSYGYTF
>TRBV9|.|TRBD1|TRBJ1-1
TGTGCCAGCAGCCCACCCGGACAGGCGTTCTTCACTGAAGCTTTCTTT
CASSPPGQAFFTEAFF
>TRBV5-1|.|TRBD1|TRBJ2-3
TGCGCCAGCAGCTCACGCACCGGGACAGTTAGCACAGATACGCAGTATTTT
CASSSRTGTVSTDTQYF
>TRBV23-1|.|TRBD1|TRBJ1-1
TGCGCCAGCAGTCATCCAGGGGGTTCGGGCACTGAAGCTTTCTTT
CASSHPGGSGTEAFF
>TRBV5-6|.|TRBD2|TRBJ2-3
TGTGCCAGCAGCTTGGTAGCGGGAGGGATCACAGATACGCAGTATTTT
CASSLVAGGITDTQYF
>TRBV6-5|.|TRBD2|TRBJ2-7
TGTGCCAGCAGCCAGCGGGAGGTTTACGAGCAGTACTTC
CASSQREVYEQYF